This T cell receptor (beta chain) stems from a study of response to subunit inactivated influenza vaccine. TCRdb re-called the RT-PCR reads through MiXCR, storing one row per CDR3 protein. The profile shows roughly 700,000 distinct CDR3 sequences, 15% to 18% of them singletons. Study-wide points: Only a handful of new T cells, the authors suggested, are recruited with each seasonal influenza vaccination.

Germline V gene data show CDR1 as ENHRY and CDR2 as SYGVKD. V lost 10 bases and J 0 bases, leaving 7 bases between the germline ends. The CDR3 has 12 residues. This clonotype has at least ten counts. Its specificity is unknown. The sequence was collected from a man aged 50-60 years who received an inactivated influenza vaccine. The sequencing here drew on PBMCs from blood, taken 11 to 12 days after vaccination. V usage is TRBV10-3 and J usage is TRBJ2-1; D gene uncertain. Here the CDR3 DNA reads TGTGCCACCTCGAGCTCCTACAATGAGCAGTTCTTC. Translated: CATSSSYNEQFF.